A selection of T cell receptor beta chains follows, all from one sample in a study of early T cells in non-severe SARS-CoV-2 infection. Each CDR3 protein is one row after TCRdb ran MiXCR on the 5' RACE reads. The sample consists of 45,000 to 55,000 distinct CDR3 sequences, around a tenth of them appearing once. The specimen sequenced was whole blood. Every receptor here comes from an adult who was a healthcare worker with PCR-confirmed SARS-CoV-2 infection or an uninfected control (not recorded which). The CDR3 runs from the conserved cysteine through the conserved F or W. The D gene is left open where the match is weak. Rows may omit the clone size; those that give it use once, few, many or a size class.

j_call: TRBJ1-2
d_call: .
v_call: TRBV4-1
clone_size: many
cdr3_length: 15
cdr3_nt: TGCGCCAGCAGCCAAGAGGGAGGGGATCATTATGGCTACACCTTC
cdr3_aa: CASSQEGGDHYGYTF

j_call: TRBJ1-5
d_call: .
v_call: TRBV28
clone_size: many
cdr3_length: 14
cdr3_nt: TGTGCCAGCAGTTTCCACGGGGTTGATCAGCCCCAGCATTTT
cdr3_aa: CASSFHGVDQPQHF

j_call: TRBJ1-4
d_call: .
v_call: TRBV11-2
clone_size: many
cdr3_length: 16
cdr3_nt: TGTGCCAGCAGCTATTGGGGGGGGAGAGCTAATGAAAAACTGTTTTTT
cdr3_aa: CASSYWGGRANEKLFF

j_call: TRBJ2-3
d_call: .
v_call: TRBV30
clone_size: many
cdr3_length: 14
cdr3_nt: TGTGCCTGGAGCAGGACCACAACCAGGGATACGCAGTATTTT
cdr3_aa: CAWSRTTTRDTQYF

j_call: TRBJ1-1
d_call: .
v_call: TRBV18
clone_size: .
cdr3_length: 15
cdr3_nt: TGTGCCAGCTCCAGGGACTCCACGTCGAACACTGAAGCTTTCTTT
cdr3_aa: CASSRDSTSNTEAFF

j_call: TRBJ2-1
d_call: .
v_call: TRBV5-1
clone_size: many
cdr3_length: 16
cdr3_nt: TGCGCCAGCAGTTTTACCGGGACCCCCGCCTATGATGAGCAGTTCTTC
cdr3_aa: CASSFTGTPAYDEQFF

j_call: TRBJ2-1
d_call: TRBD2
v_call: TRBV24-1
clone_size: many
cdr3_length: 17
cdr3_nt: TGTGCCACCAGTGATATCGGGACTAGCGGTGGTATCGATGAGCAGTTCTTC
cdr3_aa: CATSDIGTSGGIDEQFF

j_call: TRBJ2-5
d_call: .
v_call: TRBV11-2
clone_size: .
cdr3_length: 16
cdr3_nt: TGTGCCAGCTCGATCGGTCTGGGGGGTTATTTAGAGACCCAGTACTTC
cdr3_aa: CASSIGLGGYLETQYF

j_call: TRBJ1-6
d_call: .
v_call: TRBV24-1
clone_size: .
cdr3_length: 14
cdr3_nt: TGTGCCACCAGTGCGTCAGTCTTTAATTCACCCCTCCACTTT
cdr3_aa: CATSASVFNSPLHF

j_call: TRBJ2-1
d_call: .
v_call: TRBV14
clone_size: many
cdr3_length: 15
cdr3_nt: TGTGCCAGCAGCCAACGGGACACACTTACCCATGAGCAGTTCTTC
cdr3_aa: CASSQRDTLTHEQFF

j_call: TRBJ2-7
d_call: .
v_call: TRBV20-1
clone_size: .
cdr3_length: 15
cdr3_nt: TGCAGTGCCGGACGGGCGGGATCGGGTTCTTACGAGCAGTACTTC
cdr3_aa: CSAGRAGSGSYEQYF

j_call: TRBJ2-5
d_call: TRBD2
v_call: TRBV4-2
clone_size: .
cdr3_length: 17
cdr3_nt: TGTGCCAGCAGCCAAGATGGGACTAGCGGGGGGGCGGAGACCCAGTACTTC
cdr3_aa: CASSQDGTSGGAETQYF

j_call: TRBJ2-1
d_call: TRBD1
v_call: TRBV11-2
clone_size: many
cdr3_length: 14
cdr3_nt: TGTGCCAGCAGCTGGGACAGGGGTGAGCATGAGCAGTTCTTC
cdr3_aa: CASSWDRGEHEQFF

j_call: TRBJ2-2
d_call: .
v_call: TRBV25-1
clone_size: many
cdr3_length: 13
cdr3_nt: TGTGCCAGCAGGCAGGGGCCGCCCGGGGAGCTGTTTTTT
cdr3_aa: CASRQGPPGELFF

j_call: TRBJ1-2
d_call: .
v_call: TRBV29-1
clone_size: few
cdr3_length: 12
cdr3_nt: TGCAGCGGGGGCGGTACTAACTATGGCTACACCTTC
cdr3_aa: CSGGGTNYGYTF

j_call: TRBJ1-1
d_call: .
v_call: TRBV28
clone_size: .
cdr3_length: 18
cdr3_nt: TGTGCCAGCAGTTTCACGCTCCGCCTACAAGGGGGGAACACTGAAGCTTTCTTT
cdr3_aa: CASSFTLRLQGGNTEAFF

j_call: TRBJ2-7
d_call: TRBD2
v_call: TRBV11-2
clone_size: few
cdr3_length: 15
cdr3_nt: TGTGCCAGCAGCTTAGTGGTAGCGGGCCTCTACGAGCAGTACTTC
cdr3_aa: CASSLVVAGLYEQYF

j_call: TRBJ2-3
d_call: .
v_call: TRBV7-6
clone_size: few
cdr3_length: 14
cdr3_nt: TGTGCCAGCAGCTCCCAGTCGAAGGCAGATACGCAGTATTTT
cdr3_aa: CASSSQSKADTQYF

j_call: TRBJ1-5
d_call: .
v_call: TRBV3-1
clone_size: few
cdr3_length: 15
cdr3_nt: TGTGCCAGCAGCCAGAGGGGCCACAGCAATCAGCCCCAGCATTTT
cdr3_aa: CASSQRGHSNQPQHF

j_call: TRBJ2-7
d_call: TRBD2
v_call: TRBV10-3
clone_size: .
cdr3_length: 14
cdr3_nt: TGTGCCATCAGTGCCACTAGCGGGAGGGACGAGCAGTACTTC
cdr3_aa: CAISATSGRDEQYF

j_call: TRBJ2-1
d_call: .
v_call: TRBV11-3
clone_size: many
cdr3_length: 15
cdr3_nt: TGTGCCAGCAGCTTCGGCGGTAGCTCCTACAATGAGCAGTTCTTC
cdr3_aa: CASSFGGSSYNEQFF

j_call: TRBJ2-2
d_call: .
v_call: TRBV24-1
clone_size: many
cdr3_length: 14
cdr3_nt: TGTGCCACCAGTGATTTGAGAGACACCGGGGAGCTGTTTTTT
cdr3_aa: CATSDLRDTGELFF

j_call: TRBJ2-7
d_call: .
v_call: TRBV7-8
clone_size: many
cdr3_length: 11
cdr3_nt: TGTGCCAGCAGCTTAAAGTACGAGCAGTACTTC
cdr3_aa: CASSLKYEQYF

j_call: TRBJ2-7
d_call: .
v_call: TRBV5-4
clone_size: many
cdr3_length: 14
cdr3_nt: TGTGCCAGCAGCTTGCCAGGAAAAAAAGTCGCGCAGTACTTC
cdr3_aa: CASSLPGKKVAQYF

j_call: TRBJ2-5
d_call: TRBD2
v_call: TRBV29-1
clone_size: many
cdr3_length: 16
cdr3_nt: TGCAGCGTACGACAGTCGGTAGCGGGGGGACAAGAGACCCAGTACTTC
cdr3_aa: CSVRQSVAGGQETQYF

j_call: TRBJ1-1
d_call: .
v_call: TRBV5-4
clone_size: few
cdr3_length: 15
cdr3_nt: TGTGCCAGCAGCTTCGATAGACAGGCGGGCACTGAAGCTTTCTTT
cdr3_aa: CASSFDRQAGTEAFF

j_call: TRBJ1-2
d_call: .
v_call: TRBV7-3
clone_size: .
cdr3_length: 14
cdr3_nt: TGTGCCAGCAGCGAAAGCGTGCAGGACTATGGCTACACCTTC
cdr3_aa: CASSESVQDYGYTF

j_call: TRBJ1-1
d_call: .
v_call: TRBV7-6
clone_size: few
cdr3_length: 15
cdr3_nt: TGTGCCAGCAGCTTAGAAGGGGGATTGAACACTGAAGCTTTCTTT
cdr3_aa: CASSLEGGLNTEAFF

j_call: TRBJ1-6
d_call: .
v_call: TRBV12-3/TRBV12-4
clone_size: many
cdr3_length: 14
cdr3_nt: TGTGCCAGTTGTCAGCGGACTCCCCATTCACCCCTCCACTTT
cdr3_aa: CASCQRTPHSPLHF

j_call: TRBJ1-5
d_call: .
v_call: TRBV7-3
clone_size: many
cdr3_length: 15
cdr3_nt: TGTGCCAGCAGCTTAAGAGGGGGATCGGATCAGCCCCAGCATTTT
cdr3_aa: CASSLRGGSDQPQHF

j_call: TRBJ2-1
d_call: .
v_call: TRBV29-1
clone_size: few
cdr3_length: 13
cdr3_nt: TGCAGCGTTGTGTCGTCGGTTCGGAATGAGCAGTTCTTC
cdr3_aa: CSVVSSVRNEQFF

j_call: TRBJ1-5
d_call: .
v_call: TRBV28
clone_size: many
cdr3_length: 13
cdr3_nt: TGTGCCAGCGGGGCGGGGATAAATCAGCCCCAGCATTTT
cdr3_aa: CASGAGINQPQHF

j_call: TRBJ2-5
d_call: .
v_call: TRBV12-3/TRBV12-4
clone_size: many
cdr3_length: 10
cdr3_nt: TGTGCCAGCGCCGAAGAGACCCAGTACTTC
cdr3_aa: CASAEETQYF

j_call: TRBJ2-3
d_call: TRBD2
v_call: TRBV4-1
clone_size: many
cdr3_length: 16
cdr3_nt: TGCGCCAGCAGCCAAGGACTAGCGGGGGGGACAGATACGCAGTATTTT
cdr3_aa: CASSQGLAGGTDTQYF

j_call: TRBJ1-6
d_call: .
v_call: TRBV5-1
clone_size: .
cdr3_length: 15
cdr3_nt: TGCGCCAGCAGCTTGGTGGGTGCCATCGGGTCACCCCTCCACTTT
cdr3_aa: CASSLVGAIGSPLHF

j_call: TRBJ2-2
d_call: TRBD1
v_call: TRBV5-1
clone_size: many
cdr3_length: 16
cdr3_nt: TGCGCCAGCAGCATTAGGACAGGGGGCGCGACCGGGGAGCTGTTTTTT
cdr3_aa: CASSIRTGGATGELFF

j_call: TRBJ2-1
d_call: .
v_call: TRBV20-1
clone_size: few
cdr3_length: 12
cdr3_nt: TGCAGTGCGCCTTTCTCCTACAATGAGCAGTTCTTC
cdr3_aa: CSAPFSYNEQFF

j_call: TRBJ1-6
d_call: TRBD1
v_call: TRBV13
clone_size: few
cdr3_length: 20
cdr3_nt: TGTGCCAGCAGCGATCGTCTTGGACAGGGAGGGAGCTCCTATAATTCACCCCTCCACTTT
cdr3_aa: CASSDRLGQGGSSYNSPLHF

j_call: TRBJ1-6
d_call: .
v_call: TRBV4-1
clone_size: .
cdr3_length: 14
cdr3_nt: TGCGCCAGCAGCCTCCGGGACATCGATTCACCCCTCCACTTT
cdr3_aa: CASSLRDIDSPLHF

j_call: TRBJ2-1
d_call: TRBD1
v_call: TRBV5-1
clone_size: .
cdr3_length: 17
cdr3_nt: TGCGCCAGCAGCCCAACAAGTGGCAAGGGGGCCGACAATGAGCAGTTCTTC
cdr3_aa: CASSPTSGKGADNEQFF

j_call: TRBJ1-1
d_call: .
v_call: TRBV29-1
clone_size: .
cdr3_length: 10
cdr3_nt: TGCAGCGCCAGGAACACTGAAGCTTTCTTT
cdr3_aa: CSARNTEAFF

j_call: TRBJ2-5
d_call: .
v_call: TRBV9
clone_size: few
cdr3_length: 14
cdr3_nt: TGTGCCAGCAGCGCGGGACAAACACAAGAGACCCAGTACTTC
cdr3_aa: CASSAGQTQETQYF

j_call: TRBJ2-7
d_call: TRBD2
v_call: TRBV20-1
clone_size: .
cdr3_length: 15
cdr3_nt: TGCAGTGCTAGGGTACTAGCGGCCCCCTCCTACGAGCAGTACTTC
cdr3_aa: CSARVLAAPSYEQYF

j_call: TRBJ2-1
d_call: TRBD2
v_call: TRBV7-3
clone_size: many
cdr3_length: 14
cdr3_nt: TGTGCCAGCAGCTTTGCGGGAGGTGGGGATGAGCAGTTCTTC
cdr3_aa: CASSFAGGGDEQFF

j_call: TRBJ2-1
d_call: .
v_call: TRBV11-2
clone_size: .
cdr3_length: 13
cdr3_nt: TGTGCCAGCAGCTTACGGCTAGTCAATGAGCAGTTCTTC
cdr3_aa: CASSLRLVNEQFF

j_call: TRBJ1-1
d_call: .
v_call: TRBV28
clone_size: many
cdr3_length: 17
cdr3_nt: TGTGCCAGCAGTGGACCTTCCCTGGGGGGTACGAACACTGAAGCTTTCTTT
cdr3_aa: CASSGPSLGGTNTEAFF

j_call: TRBJ2-1
d_call: TRBD2
v_call: TRBV28
clone_size: few
cdr3_length: 18
cdr3_nt: TGTGCCAGCAGGGTTACTAGCGGGGGCCAGAGCTCCTACAATGAGCAGTTCTTC
cdr3_aa: CASRVTSGGQSSYNEQFF

j_call: TRBJ2-7
d_call: TRBD2
v_call: TRBV5-6
clone_size: few
cdr3_length: 16
cdr3_nt: TGTGCCAGCAGCTTGGCCACGGGGGGACTTGACTACGAGCAGTACTTC
cdr3_aa: CASSLATGGLDYEQYF

j_call: TRBJ2-1
d_call: TRBD1
v_call: TRBV5-1
clone_size: many
cdr3_length: 16
cdr3_nt: TGCGCCAGCAGCCGAAGCAGGGGGCGCCTACTCTATGAGCAGTTCTTC
cdr3_aa: CASSRSRGRLLYEQFF

j_call: TRBJ2-3
d_call: TRBD2
v_call: TRBV12-3/TRBV12-4
clone_size: .
cdr3_length: 16
cdr3_nt: TGTGCCAGCAGGGCCCCGACTAGCGGGAGGACAGATACGCAGTATTTT
cdr3_aa: CASRAPTSGRTDTQYF

j_call: TRBJ1-3
d_call: .
v_call: TRBV6-1
clone_size: .
cdr3_length: 15
cdr3_nt: TGTGCCAGCAGATTAGACGAATTCTCTGGAAACACCATATATTTT
cdr3_aa: CASRLDEFSGNTIYF

j_call: TRBJ2-1
d_call: .
v_call: TRBV20-1
clone_size: .
cdr3_length: 13
cdr3_nt: TGCAGTGCTAGTCTGTGGGAGAACAATGAGCAGTTCTTC
cdr3_aa: CSASLWENNEQFF